The clone carrying this T cell receptor beta chain has just a few counts. As yet, its antigen is unknown. This entry comes from a study of cytomegalovirus exposure and HLA in healthy donors. Study context: The 90 to 150 validation repertoires matched the roughly 630 first-cohort repertoires in platform, a later analysis reported. General study points: Published work reported that the classifier diagnosed cytomegalovirus status with high specificity and sensitivity.

The data were produced by immunoSEQ multiplex PCR, yet TCRdb's version contains in-frame clones alone and is incomplete. The table lists hundreds of thousands of clones, less than 90% of them singletons, with 12% in the top ten. Per the germline V gene, CDR1 is MDHEN and CDR2 is SYDVKM. This CDR3 is built from 16 residues. Unmatched junction bases numbered 10, after V lost 5 bases and J lost 2 bases. The specimen sequenced was PBMCs. This sequence joins TRBV28 and TRBJ2-3, with 7 bases that match TRBD2. The TCR sequence derives from a man aged 18 to 35 in good health and CMV-seropositive. CDR3 sequence (DNA): TGTGCCAGCAGTCGGCGGGAGTACCTCCACACAGATACGCAGTATTTT. Protein sequence: CASSRREYLHTDTQYF. Full variable domain (missing parts from reference TRBV28 and TRBJ2-3): DVKVTQSSRYLVKRTGEKVFLECVQDMDHENMFWYRQDPGLGLRLIYFSYDVKMKEKGDIPEGYSVSREKKERFSLILESASTNQTSMYLCASSRREYLHTDTQYFGPGTRLTVL.